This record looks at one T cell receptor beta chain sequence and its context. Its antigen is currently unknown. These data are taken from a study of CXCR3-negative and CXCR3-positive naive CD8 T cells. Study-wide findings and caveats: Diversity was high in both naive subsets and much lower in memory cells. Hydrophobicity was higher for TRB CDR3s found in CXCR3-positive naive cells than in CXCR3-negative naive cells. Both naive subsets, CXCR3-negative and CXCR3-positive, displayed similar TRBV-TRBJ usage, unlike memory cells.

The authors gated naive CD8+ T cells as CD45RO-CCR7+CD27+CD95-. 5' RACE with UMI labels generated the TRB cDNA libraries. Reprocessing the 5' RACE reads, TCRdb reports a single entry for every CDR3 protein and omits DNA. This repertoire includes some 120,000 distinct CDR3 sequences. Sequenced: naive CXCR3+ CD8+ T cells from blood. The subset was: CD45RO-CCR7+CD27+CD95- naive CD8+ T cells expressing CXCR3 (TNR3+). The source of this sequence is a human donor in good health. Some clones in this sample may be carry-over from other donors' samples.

CDR3 sequence reads: CASSYSGYSYNEQFF. The rearrangement links TRBV6-2 or TRBV6-3 to TRBJ2-1; no DNA is available, so the TRBD2 call from TCRdb remains unchecked. Germline CDR1 reads MNHEY; CDR2 reads SVGEGT. This CDR3 has 15 residues.